This passage covers 6 T cell receptor beta chains from one sample sequenced in a study of Ad26.COV2.S vaccination and SARS-CoV-2 variants. Produced via immunoSEQ multiplex PCR; TCRdb's table is partial and in-frame only. The data show more than 300,000 clones, around 85% seen once. Described treatment: around 19 received Ad26.COV2.S at low or high dose, single or two shots; roughly five received placebo; per-sample allocation not given. Day 63 after the first vaccine or placebo injection was the time point for sampling. Sample: peripheral blood, taken in a trial of Ad26.COV2.S vaccine versus placebo. Receptors originate from a person aged 18-65 years who received the Ad26.COV2.S COVID-19 vaccine or a placebo.

The chain couples TRBV27 to TRBJ2-5; D may correspond to TRBD1 or TRBD2 (5 bases each). Germline CDR1 is MNHEY and CDR2 is SMNVEV (reference sequence). V lost 7 bases to trimming and J lost 4 bases, with 22 bases between them. This CDR3 has 16 amino acids. For the CDR3, the DNA is TGTGCCAGCACCTTATCCGGGGCAGGGCGTTTAGAGACCCAGTACTTC. It translates to CASTLSGAGRLETQYF.

The chain is built from TRBV5-4 and TRBJ1-2; no clear D. The germline V gene has CDR1 SGHNT and CDR2 YYREEE (reference sequence). V was pared by 7 bases and J by 2 bases, with 18 bases between. The CDR3 has 15 amino acids. The CDR3 DNA reads TGTGCCAGCTCCTTGGTGGAACAAACCAACTATGGCTACACCTTC. Protein: CASSLVEQTNYGYTF.

This clone was counted between two and nine times. The chain joins TRBV5-1 to TRBJ1-2, with a tentative D call TRBD1 (6 bases). This CDR3 has 16 residues. V dropped 0 bases and J dropped 2 bases, with 14 bases sitting between them. From germline, CDR1 is SGHRS and CDR2 YFSETQ. CDR3 bases: TGCGCCAGCAGCTTGGAGGGGCTAGGACAGAACTATGGCTACACCTTC. Translating gives CASSLEGLGQNYGYTF.

The V gene is TRBV7-9, the J gene TRBJ2-1, with 10 nucleotides matching TRBD2. Germline V lookup: CDR1 SEHNR, CDR2 FQNEAQ (reference sequence). Unmatched junction bases numbered 7, after V lost 5 bases and J lost 6 bases. The CDR3 runs to 15 residues. In nucleotides, the CDR3 is TGTGCCAGCAGCCCTGGACTAGCGGCAACCAATGAGCAGTTCTTC. It is translated as CASSPGLAATNEQFF.

The CDR3 sequence is CASSVVAAGNTIYF. The CDR3 DNA follows: TGTGCCAGCAGCGTAGTGGCGGCTGGAAACACCATATATTTT. This sequence joins TRBV9 and TRBJ1-3; D is uncertain. The CDR3 is made up of 14 amino acids. Germline V gene data show CDR1 as SGDLS and CDR2 as YYNGEE. The V and J ends lost 0 bases and 2 bases respectively, with 6 bases between them. The full variable domain, completed using reference TRBV9 and TRBJ1-3, is DSGVTQTPKHLITATGQRVTLRCSPRSGDLSVYWYQQSLDQGLQFLIQYYNGEERAKGNILERFSAQQFPDLHSELNLSSLELGDSALYFCASSVVAAGNTIYFGEGSWLTVV.

This chain connects TRBV6-1 to TRBJ2-7, with D perhaps matching TRBD1 (6 bases). The ends were cut back, 2 bases at V and 3 bases at J, with 14 bases in the middle. Germline-derived CDR1 and CDR2 are MNHNS and SASEGT. The CDR3 sequence is 15 residues long. As DNA, the CDR3 is TGTGCCAGCAGTGAAAGGGTAGGGGGACGCTACGAGCAGTACTTC. Its protein product is CASSERVGGRYEQYF.